The source of this T cell receptor (beta chain) is a study of blood T cell repertoires in COVID-19. Study details: The samples span acute and convalescent COVID-19 from the United States, Italy and Spain.

Seattle's cohort entered during active infection and was followed longitudinally. About this clone itself: Other DNA sequences in the sample encode the same CDR3.

The CDR3 contains 15 residues. Germline V CDR1 and CDR2: SGHNT, YYREEE (reference sequence). V lost 0 bases and J lost 3; bases outside the gene matches: 3. Some clones are missing from TCRdb's copy, which holds only in-frame ones; the method was immunoSEQ multiplex PCR. The table includes approximately 230,000 clones, about 87% detected once. The source of this sequence is a woman in her twenties or thirties with COVID-19, enrolled during active disease. What was sequenced was peripheral blood. The V and J genes are TRBV5-4 and TRBJ2-5, with 9 nucleotides matching TRBD2. CDR3 DNA sequence: TGTGCCAGCAGCTTGGGGTTAGCGGGGGAAGAGACCCAGTACTTC. It is translated as CASSLGLAGEETQYF.